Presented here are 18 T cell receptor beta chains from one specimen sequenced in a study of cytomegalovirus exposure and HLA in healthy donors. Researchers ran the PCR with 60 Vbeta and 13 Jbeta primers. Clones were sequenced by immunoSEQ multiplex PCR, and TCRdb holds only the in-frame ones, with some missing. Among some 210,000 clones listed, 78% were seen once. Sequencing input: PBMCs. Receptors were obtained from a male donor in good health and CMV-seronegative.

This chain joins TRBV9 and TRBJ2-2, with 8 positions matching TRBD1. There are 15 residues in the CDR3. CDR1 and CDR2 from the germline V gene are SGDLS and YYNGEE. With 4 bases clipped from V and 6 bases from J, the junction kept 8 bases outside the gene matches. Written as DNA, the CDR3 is TGTGCCAGCAGCATGCAGGGGGCGAGGGCCGGGGAGCTGTTTTTT. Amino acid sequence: CASSMQGARAGELFF.

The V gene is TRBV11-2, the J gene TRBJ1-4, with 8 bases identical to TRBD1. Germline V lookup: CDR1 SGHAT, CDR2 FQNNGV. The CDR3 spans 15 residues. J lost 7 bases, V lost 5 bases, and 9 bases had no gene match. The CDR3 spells CASSLSGGEGEKLFF. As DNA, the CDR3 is TGTGCCAGCAGCCTATCAGGGGGCGAGGGTGAAAAACTGTTTTTT.

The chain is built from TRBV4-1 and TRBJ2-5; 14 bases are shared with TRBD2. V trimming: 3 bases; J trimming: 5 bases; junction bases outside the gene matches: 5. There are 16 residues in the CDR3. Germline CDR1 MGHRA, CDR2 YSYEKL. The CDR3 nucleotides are TGCGCCAGCAGCCACGGACTAGCGGGAGGAGGTGAGACCCAGTACTTC. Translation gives CASSHGLAGGGETQYF.

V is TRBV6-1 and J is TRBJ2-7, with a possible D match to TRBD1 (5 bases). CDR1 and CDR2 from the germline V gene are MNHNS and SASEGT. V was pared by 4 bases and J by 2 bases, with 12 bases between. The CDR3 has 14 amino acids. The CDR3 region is CASSARDATYEQYF. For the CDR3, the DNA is TGTGCCAGCAGTGCCAGGGATGCGACCTACGAGCAGTACTTC.

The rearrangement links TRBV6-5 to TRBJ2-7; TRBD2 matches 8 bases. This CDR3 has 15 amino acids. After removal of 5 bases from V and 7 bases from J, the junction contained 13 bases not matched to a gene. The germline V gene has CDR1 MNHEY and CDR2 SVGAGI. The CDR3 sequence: CASSLGLAVSAEQYF. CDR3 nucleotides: TGTGCCAGCAGTCTAGGACTAGCCGTCTCTGCTGAGCAGTACTTC.

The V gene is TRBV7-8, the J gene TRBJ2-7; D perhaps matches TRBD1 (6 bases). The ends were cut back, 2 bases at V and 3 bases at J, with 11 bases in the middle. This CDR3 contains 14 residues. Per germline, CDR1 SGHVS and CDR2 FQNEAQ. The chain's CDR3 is CASSLYRDNYEQYF. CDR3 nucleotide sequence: TGTGCCAGCAGCTTATACCGGGACAACTACGAGCAGTACTTC.

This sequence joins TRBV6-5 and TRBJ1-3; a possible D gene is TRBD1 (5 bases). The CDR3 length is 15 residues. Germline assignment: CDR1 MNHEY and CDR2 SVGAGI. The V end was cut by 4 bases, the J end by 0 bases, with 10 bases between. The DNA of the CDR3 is TGTGCCAGCAGTTTCGGGGGGAACTCTGGAAACACCATATATTTT. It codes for CASSFGGNSGNTIYF.

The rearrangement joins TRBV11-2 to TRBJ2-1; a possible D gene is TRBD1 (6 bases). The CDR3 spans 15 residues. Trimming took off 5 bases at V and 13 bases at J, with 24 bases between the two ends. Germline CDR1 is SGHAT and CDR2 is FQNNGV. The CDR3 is CASSARLGGSAEQFF. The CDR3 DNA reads TGTGCCAGCAGCGCTAGGCTAGGGGGTTCGGCAGAACAGTTCTTC. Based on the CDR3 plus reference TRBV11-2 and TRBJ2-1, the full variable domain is EAGVAQSPRYKIIEKRQSVAFWCNPISGHATLYWYQQILGQGPKLLIQFQNNGVVDDSQLPKDRFSAERLKGVDSTLKIQPAKLEDSAVYLCASSARLGGSAEQFFGPGTRLTVL.

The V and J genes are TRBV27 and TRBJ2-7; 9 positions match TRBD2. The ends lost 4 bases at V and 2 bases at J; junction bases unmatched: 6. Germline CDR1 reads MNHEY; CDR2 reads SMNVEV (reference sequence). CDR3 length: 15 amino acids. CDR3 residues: CASSYSGSWTYEQYF. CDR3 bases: TGTGCCAGCAGTTATAGCGGGAGTTGGACCTACGAGCAGTACTTC.

The CDR3 region has the DNA TGTGCCAGCAGCTTAACATTAGCGGGAGGACAAGAGACCCAGTACTTC. Its translation is CASSLTLAGGQETQYF. The rearrangement links TRBV7-7 to TRBJ2-5; 10 bases fit TRBD2. The V and J ends lost 2 bases and 2 bases, in that order; junction bases with no gene match: 5. CDR1 is SSHAT and CDR2 is FNYEAQ in the germline V gene (reference sequence). The length of the CDR3 is 16 residues.

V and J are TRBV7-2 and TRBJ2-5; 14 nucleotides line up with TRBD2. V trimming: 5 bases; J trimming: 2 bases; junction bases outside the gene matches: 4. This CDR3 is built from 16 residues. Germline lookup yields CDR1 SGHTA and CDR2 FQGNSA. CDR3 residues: CASSLRLAGGQETQYF. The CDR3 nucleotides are TGTGCCAGCAGCCTGCGACTAGCGGGAGGGCAAGAGACCCAGTACTTC.

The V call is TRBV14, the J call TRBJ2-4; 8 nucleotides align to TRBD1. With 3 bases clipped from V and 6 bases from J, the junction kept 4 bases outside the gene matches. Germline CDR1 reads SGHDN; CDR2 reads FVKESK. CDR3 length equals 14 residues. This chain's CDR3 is CASSQDDRGNIQYF. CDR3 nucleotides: TGTGCCAGCAGCCAGGACGACAGGGGAAACATTCAGTACTTC.

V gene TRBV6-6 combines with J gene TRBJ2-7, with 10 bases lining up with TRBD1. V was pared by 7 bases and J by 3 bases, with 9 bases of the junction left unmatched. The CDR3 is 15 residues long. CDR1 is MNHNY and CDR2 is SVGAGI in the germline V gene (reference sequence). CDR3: CASIRQGAPLYEQYF. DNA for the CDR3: TGTGCCAGCATCCGACAGGGGGCTCCTCTCTACGAGCAGTACTTC.

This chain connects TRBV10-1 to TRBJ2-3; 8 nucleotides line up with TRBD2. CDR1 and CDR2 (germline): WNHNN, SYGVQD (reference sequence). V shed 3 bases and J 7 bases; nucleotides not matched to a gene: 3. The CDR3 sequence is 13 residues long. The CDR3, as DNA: TGCGCCAGCAGTGACAAGCGGGGGAATACGCAGTATTTT. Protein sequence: CASSDKRGNTQYF.

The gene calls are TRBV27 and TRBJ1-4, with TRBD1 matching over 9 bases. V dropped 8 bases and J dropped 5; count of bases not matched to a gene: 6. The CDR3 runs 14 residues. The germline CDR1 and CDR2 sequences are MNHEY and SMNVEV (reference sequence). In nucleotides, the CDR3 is TGTGCCAGCCGCCCGGGACAGGGAAATGAAAAACTGTTTTTT. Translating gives CASRPGQGNEKLFF.

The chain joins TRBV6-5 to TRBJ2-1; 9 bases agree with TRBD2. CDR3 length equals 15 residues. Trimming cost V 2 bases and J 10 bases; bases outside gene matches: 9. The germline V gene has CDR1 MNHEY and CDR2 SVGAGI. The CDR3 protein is CASSYGTSRPGEQFF. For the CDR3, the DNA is TGTGCCAGCAGTTACGGGACTAGCCGGCCAGGGGAGCAGTTCTTC.

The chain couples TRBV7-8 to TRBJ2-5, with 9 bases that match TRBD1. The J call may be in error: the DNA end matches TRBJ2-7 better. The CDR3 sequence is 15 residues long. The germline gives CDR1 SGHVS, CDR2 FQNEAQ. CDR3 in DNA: TGTGCCAGCAGCTTAGCTGTGGGACAGGGTTACGAGCAGTACTTC. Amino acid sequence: CASSLAVGQGYEQYF.

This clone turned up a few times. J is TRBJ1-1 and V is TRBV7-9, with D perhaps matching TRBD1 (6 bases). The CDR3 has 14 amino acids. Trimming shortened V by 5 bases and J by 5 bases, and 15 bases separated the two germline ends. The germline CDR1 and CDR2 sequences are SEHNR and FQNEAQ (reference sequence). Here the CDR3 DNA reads TGTGCCAGCAGCGTTAAGGGGGGAGGGACTGAAGCTTTCTTT. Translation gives CASSVKGGGTEAFF. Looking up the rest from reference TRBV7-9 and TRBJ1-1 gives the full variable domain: DTGVSQNPRHKITKRGQNVTFRCDPISEHNRLYWYRQTLGQGPEFLTYFQNEAQLEKSRLLSDRFSAERPKGSFSTLEIQRTEQGDSAMYLCASSVKGGGTEAFFGQGTRLTVV.